The 7 T cell receptor beta chains below come from one sample, sequenced in a study of CD8+CD57+ T cells in acquired aplastic anemia. Genomic DNA was employed as the template in profiling TCR beta VDJ and CDR3. TCRdb passed the reads through MiXCR, listing each CDR3 protein once. The sample yields approximately 170,000 distinct CDR3 sequences, roughly half seen once. Sequenced sample: sorted CD4+, CD8+, or CD8+CD57+ T cells (not recorded which) from PBMCs. All receptors come from a human donor in good health, serving as a control.

In nucleotides, the CDR3 is TGTGCCAGCATCCCGACTTGGATCTATAATTCACCCCTCCACTTT. Translated, it gives CASIPTWIYNSPLHF. This chain links TRBV25-1 with TRBJ1-6; D is ambiguous. V lost 7 bases and J lost 3, with 13 bases in between. The CDR3 totals 15 residues. Germline lookup yields CDR1 MGHDK and CDR2 SYGVNS.

This clonotype was seen repeatedly, ten times or more. This chain links TRBV5-1 with TRBJ1-1, with D perhaps matching TRBD1 (5 bases). Per germline, CDR1 SGHRS and CDR2 YFSETQ. This CDR3 region has 14 residues. The germline V and J ends were trimmed by 4 bases and 2 bases, with 12 bases remaining between them. The CDR3 bases are TGCGCCAGCAGCGCCTCGGGACTTAACACTGAAGCTTTCTTT. As protein: CASSASGLNTEAFF.

Ten or more counts support this clonotype. The rearrangement uses TRBV6-5 and TRBJ2-2; 7 nucleotides line up with TRBD1. This CDR3 has 18 residues. CDR1 and CDR2 (germline): MNHEY, SVGAGI. The V gene end was trimmed by 6 bases and the J gene end by 2 bases; junction bases not matched to a gene: 15. The CDR3 sequence: CASSAQEMGQINTGELFF. CDR3 DNA: TGTGCCAGCAGCGCACAAGAGATGGGACAGATCAACACCGGGGAGCTGTTTTTT.

This clonotype has at least ten counts. The chain links TRBV27 to TRBJ2-3; perhaps D is TRBD1 or TRBD2 (5 bases each). Germline-derived CDR1 and CDR2 are MNHEY and SMNVEV (reference sequence). The V and J ends lost 5 bases and 11 bases respectively, with 11 bases between them. The CDR3 is made up of 11 amino acids. The CDR3 here is CASSRGTLQYF. In DNA, the CDR3 is TGTGCCAGCAGTCGTGGGACCTTGCAGTATTTT.

There are many counts of this clonotype. This rearrangement joins TRBV19 to TRBJ2-2, with 15 bases identical to TRBD2. The V gene end was trimmed by 3 bases and the J gene end by 1 base; junction bases not matched to a gene: 3. Germline lookup yields CDR1 LNHDA and CDR2 SQIVND (reference sequence). The CDR3 length is 18 residues. The CDR3 DNA is TGTGCCAGTAGTATTCTGGGACTAGCGGGGGGGAACACCGGGGAGCTGTTTTTT. This translates into CASSILGLAGGNTGELFF.

This clonotype was observed a handful of times. This chain links TRBV2 with TRBJ2-7, with D possibly being TRBD1 (5 bases). The CDR3 extends over 14 amino acids. The germline V gene encodes CDR1 SNHLY and CDR2 FYNNEI. V shed 4 bases and J shed 0 bases, with 10 bases lying between them. CDR3 amino acids: CASSGTQSSYEQYF. The CDR3, as DNA: TGTGCCAGCAGTGGGACACAGAGCTCCTACGAGCAGTACTTC.

This clonotype was picked up many times. The chain combines TRBV10-2 with TRBJ2-1; no firm D call. Trimming stripped 7 bases from V and 0 bases from J, with 7 bases between. The CDR3 has 13 amino acids. Germline V gene lookup returns CDR1 WSHSY and CDR2 SAAADI. The CDR3 region has the DNA TGCGCCAGCAATGTAGGCTCCTACAATGAGCAGTTCTTC. It translates to CASNVGSYNEQFF.